These 17 T cell receptor beta chains share one sample of origin, sequenced in a study of cytomegalovirus exposure and HLA in healthy donors. In the PCR, 60 Vbeta and 13 Jbeta primers were used. The table came from immunoSEQ multiplex PCR; TCRdb's copy has only in-frame clones and leaves some out. The sample holds approximately 160,000 clones, roughly four fifths seen once. The sequenced sample consisted of PBMCs. These receptors came from a woman aged 40-49 years in good health and CMV-seronegative.

The J gene is TRBJ2-5, the V gene TRBV7-2, with D unresolved. Germline CDR1 SGHTA, CDR2 FQGNSA. The CDR3 totals 14 residues. Between the trimmed V and J ends, which lost 2 bases and 2 bases, there was a span of 9 bases. CDR3 bases: TGTGCCAGCAGCTTATGGCTAGAACAAGAGACCCAGTACTTC. Protein product: CASSLWLEQETQYF.

The chain couples TRBV11-2 to TRBJ1-2; D possibly corresponds to TRBD1 (6 bases). The CDR3 length is 15 residues. Deletions cut 9 bases from V and 0 bases from J, with 17 bases between. CDR1 SGHAT and CDR2 FQNNGV come from the germline V gene. This chain's CDR3 is CAREQGTLANYGYTF. CDR3 DNA sequence: TGTGCCAGGGAACAGGGAACTTTAGCTAACTATGGCTACACCTTC.

This chain links TRBV28 with TRBJ2-1; TRBD2 agrees at 8 bases. Germline V CDR1 and CDR2: MDHEN, SYDVKM. V gave up 3 bases and J gave up 1 base; unmatched junction bases: 5. This CDR3 spans 16 amino acids. The CDR3 loop reads CASSLQREPSYNEQFF. In DNA, the CDR3 is TGTGCCAGCAGTTTGCAGCGGGAGCCGTCCTACAATGAGCAGTTCTTC.

The rearrangement joins TRBV6-1 to TRBJ1-5; D call uncertain. The CDR3 totals 13 residues. The V end was cut by 1 base, the J end by 7 bases, with 8 bases between. CDR1 and CDR2 (germline): MNHNS, SASEGT. CDR3 bases: TGTGCCAGCAGTGAAGAAGAGTTCCAGCCCCAGCATTTT. It translates to CASSEEEFQPQHF.

This chain connects TRBV27 to TRBJ1-6, with D possibly matching TRBD1 (5 bases). Trimming cost V 4 bases and J 8 bases, with 12 bases left between them. The CDR3 is made up of 14 amino acids. Germline CDR1 and CDR2: MNHEY and SMNVEV (reference sequence). The CDR3 loop reads CASSWGREDSPLHF. The CDR3 nucleotides read TGTGCCAGCAGTTGGGGCAGGGAGGATTCACCCCTCCACTTT.

In its sample, this clone was seen once. The rearrangement uses TRBV10-3 and TRBJ2-6; TRBD1 might be the D (5 bases). CDR3 length: 15 residues. V shed 10 bases and J shed 0 bases, with 13 bases lying between them. Germline V gene sequence: CDR1 ENHRY, CDR2 SYGVKD. The chain's CDR3 is CATGDSPSGANVLTF. The DNA of the CDR3 is TGTGCCACCGGCGACAGCCCCTCTGGGGCCAACGTCCTGACTTTC.

The J gene is TRBJ2-1, the V gene TRBV6-5; D is possibly TRBD1 (5 bases). Per the germline V gene, CDR1 is MNHEY and CDR2 is SVGAGI. The ends were cut back, 6 bases at V and 6 bases at J, with 9 bases in the middle. The CDR3 runs to 12 residues. The chain's CDR3 is CASSDRGNEQFF. The CDR3 DNA sequence: TGTGCCAGCAGCGACAGAGGCAATGAGCAGTTCTTC.

The V call is TRBV11-3, the J call TRBJ2-3; possible D gene TRBD2, 5 bases. CDR3 length: 13 amino acids. The germline gives CDR1 SGHNT, CDR2 YENEEA. Deletions cut 2 bases from V and 5 bases from J, with 8 bases between. The CDR3 region is CASSLNSVDTQYF. CDR3 DNA: TGTGCCAGCAGCTTAAATAGCGTAGATACGCAGTATTTT.

This chain links TRBV19 with TRBJ1-5; D unresolved. V gave up 2 bases and J gave up 0 bases, with 8 bases separating them. CDR3 length equals 15 residues. Germline assignment: CDR1 LNHDA and CDR2 SQIVND (reference sequence). Here the CDR3 reads CASSIQVGSNQPQHF. In DNA, the CDR3 is TGTGCCAGTAGTATACAGGTTGGTAGCAATCAGCCCCAGCATTTT.

V gene TRBV6-1 combines with J gene TRBJ1-1; D not resolved. V was clipped by 2 bases and J by 5 bases, with 12 bases between them. Per the germline V gene, CDR1 is MNHNS and CDR2 is SASEGT. The CDR3 is 14 amino acids. CDR3 residues: CASSEIAGITEAFF. CDR3 sequence (DNA): TGTGCCAGCAGTGAAATAGCCGGGATAACTGAAGCTTTCTTT.

This sequence joins TRBV19 and TRBJ2-5, with D maybe TRBD1 (6 bases). The germline CDR1 and CDR2 sequences are LNHDA and SQIVND (reference sequence). The CDR3 extends over 16 amino acids. Trimming removed 5 bases at V and 2 bases at J, with 18 bases between. The DNA of the CDR3 is TGTGCCAGTAGTCATGCCCGCAGGGGTCGGCAAGAGACCCAGTACTTC. This sequence encodes CASSHARRGRQETQYF.

The genes are TRBV6-5 and TRBJ2-7; D may be TRBD2 (7 bases). The CDR3 sequence is 13 residues long. Germline V CDR1 and CDR2: MNHEY, SVGAGI. Trimming removed 9 bases at V and 7 bases at J, with 19 bases between. The CDR3 reads CASTRGGGSEQYF. CDR3 in DNA: TGTGCCAGTACGAGGGGAGGGGGAAGTGAGCAGTACTTC.

The V call is TRBV19, the J call TRBJ1-5; the match to TRBD1 covers 7 bases. This CDR3 spans 16 amino acids. CDR1 and CDR2 from the germline V gene are LNHDA and SQIVND (reference sequence). After removal of 6 bases from V and 6 bases from J, the junction contained 14 bases not matched to a gene. In DNA, the CDR3 is TGTGCCAGTAGAGCGGGCAGGGGGGAAGCGGGTCAGCCCCAGCATTTT. Its translation is CASRAGRGEAGQPQHF.

The V gene is TRBV13, the J gene TRBJ1-1; 7 nucleotides line up with TRBD1. From germline, CDR1 is PRHDT and CDR2 FYEKMQ (reference sequence). This CDR3 is 14 amino acids long. The V segment lost 5 bases and the J segment 7 bases; nucleotides outside the gene matches: 10. CDR3: CASSRANRGVEAFF. Here the CDR3 DNA reads TGTGCCAGCAGCAGGGCGAACAGGGGAGTTGAAGCTTTCTTT. The full variable domain, rest sourced from reference TRBV13 and TRBJ1-1, is AAGVIQSPRHLIKEKRETATLKCYPIPRHDTVYWYQQGPGQDPQFLISFYEKMQSDKGSIPDRFSAQQFSDYHSELNMSSLELGDSALYFCASSRANRGVEAFFGQGTRLTVV.

The chain combines TRBV11-3 with TRBJ1-1, with a possible D match to TRBD1 (5 bases). The germline V and J ends were trimmed by 0 bases and 4 bases, with 12 bases remaining between them. This CDR3 has 15 amino acids. Per the germline V gene, CDR1 is SGHNT and CDR2 is YENEEA. The DNA for the CDR3 is TGTGCCAGCAGCTTAGAGCAGGCGGGACGCACTGAAGCTTTCTTT. It translates to CASSLEQAGRTEAFF.

The gene calls are TRBV19 and TRBJ2-5; a weak D match, TRBD1 (7 bases). Trimming shortened V by 3 bases and J by 2 bases, and 10 bases separated the two germline ends. The CDR3 totals 14 residues. Germline V gene data show CDR1 as LNHDA and CDR2 as SQIVND (reference sequence). The CDR3 DNA reads as TGTGCCAGTAGTATGGAGGGGGCACAAGAGACCCAGTACTTC. Amino acids: CASSMEGAQETQYF.

V and J are TRBV28 and TRBJ2-7, with 11 nucleotides matching TRBD2. CDR3 length: 15 residues. Trimming at V came to 0 bases and at J to 4 bases, leaving 2 bases not matched to a gene. Germline CDR1 MDHEN, CDR2 SYDVKM. The CDR3 DNA reads TGTGCCAGCAGTTTATGGGGGACTAGCGGTTACGAGCAGTACTTC. It codes for CASSLWGTSGYEQYF.